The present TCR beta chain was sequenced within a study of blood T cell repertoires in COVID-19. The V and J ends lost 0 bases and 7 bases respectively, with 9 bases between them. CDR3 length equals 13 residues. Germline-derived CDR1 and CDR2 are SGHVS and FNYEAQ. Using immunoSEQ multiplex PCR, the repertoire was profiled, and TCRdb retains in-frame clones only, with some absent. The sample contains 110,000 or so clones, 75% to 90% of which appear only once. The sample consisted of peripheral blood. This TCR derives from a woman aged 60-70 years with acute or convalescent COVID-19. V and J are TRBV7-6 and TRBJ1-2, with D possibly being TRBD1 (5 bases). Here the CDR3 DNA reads TGTGCCAGCAGCTTAGCCCGAGACAGTGGCTACACCTTC. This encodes CASSLARDSGYTF.